The 21 T cell receptor beta chains below all came from one sample that was sequenced in a study of PD-1 blockade in mismatch repair-deficient tumors. The table came from immunoSEQ multiplex PCR; TCRdb's copy has only in-frame clones and leaves some out. Here the sample spans tens of thousands of clones, approximately 81% being singletons. The sequences come from peripheral blood, collected 12 weeks after starting pembrolizumab. The origin of the receptors is an adult with mismatch repair-deficient cancer.

V is TRBV30 and J is TRBJ2-3, with a tentative D call TRBD1 (6 bases). This CDR3 region has 14 residues. V lost 0 bases and J lost 5, with 12 bases in between. CDR1 is GTSNPN and CDR2 is SVGIG in the germline V gene (reference sequence). CDR3 amino acids: CAWSVVRGQDTQYF. The DNA for the CDR3 is TGTGCCTGGAGTGTAGTTAGGGGACAAGATACGCAGTATTTT. Variable domain in full (rest from reference TRBV30 and TRBJ2-3): SQTIHQWPATLVQPVGSPLSLECTVEGTSNPNLYWYRQAAGRGLQLLFYSVGIGQISSEVPQNLSASRPQDRQFILSSKKLLLSDSGFYLCAWSVVRGQDTQYFGPGTRLTVL.

The V call is TRBV7-2, the J call TRBJ2-2, with 12 bases aligning to TRBD2. The germline CDR1 and CDR2 sequences are SGHTA and FQGNSA. The V segment lost 2 bases and the J segment 6 bases; nucleotides outside the gene matches: 4. This CDR3 has 16 amino acids. For the CDR3, the DNA is TGTGCCAGCAGCTTAAGACTAGCGGGAGTTTCCGGGGAGCTGTTTTTT. This encodes CASSLRLAGVSGELFF.

This clone was seen ten or more times. CDR3 residues: CASSTPGLHYEQYF. The CDR3 region has the DNA TGTGCCAGTAGTACGCCGGGACTTCACTACGAGCAGTACTTC. The J gene is TRBJ2-7, the V gene TRBV19; D possibly corresponds to TRBD2 (6 bases). Between the trimmed V and J ends, which lost 4 bases and 3 bases, there was a span of 13 bases. The CDR3 contains 14 residues. Germline values: CDR1 LNHDA, CDR2 SQIVND (reference sequence).

The chain recombines TRBV7-9 with TRBJ2-3, with 11 bases fitting TRBD2. V shed 3 bases, J shed 5 bases, and the junction held 4 bases outside the gene matches. The V gene's germline CDR1 is SEHNR and CDR2 FQNEAQ (reference sequence). The CDR3 runs 15 residues. The DNA of the CDR3 is TGTGCCAGCAGCTTTAAACTAGCGGGAGAAGATACGCAGTATTTT. Translating gives CASSFKLAGEDTQYF.

V and J are TRBV6-6 and TRBJ1-2; D gene unclear. The ends were cut back, 0 bases at V and 5 bases at J, with 7 bases in the middle. Germline lookup yields CDR1 MNHNY and CDR2 SVGAGI (reference sequence). The CDR3 runs to 13 residues. CDR3: CASSYSLGYGYTF. CDR3 in DNA: TGTGCCAGCAGTTACTCCCTAGGTTATGGCTACACCTTC.

The chain couples TRBV19 to TRBJ2-1, with D possibly being TRBD2 (6 bases). The V end lost 5 bases, the J end lost 0 bases, and 11 bases lay between the germline ends. Germline V gene data show CDR1 as LNHDA and CDR2 as SQIVND (reference sequence). CDR3 length: 15 residues. CDR3 in DNA: TGTGCCAGTAGTTGGGACTCCCGCTCCTACAATGAGCAGTTCTTC. Its translation is CASSWDSRSYNEQFF.

The J gene is TRBJ2-3, the V gene TRBV7-9, with D maybe TRBD2 (6 bases). With 1 base removed from V and 6 bases from J, the gap between germline ends came to 17 bases. The CDR3 consists of 16 residues. The germline gives CDR1 SEHNR, CDR2 FQNEAQ (reference sequence). The CDR3, as DNA: TGTGCCAGCAGCTTAGTACTTAGCGGATACACGGATACGCAGTATTTT. Amino acids: CASSLVLSGYTDTQYF.

The chain recombines TRBV27 with TRBJ2-1, with 9 bases matching TRBD2. Germline-derived CDR1 and CDR2 are MNHEY and SMNVEV (reference sequence). The CDR3 is 15 amino acids. The ends lost 2 bases at V and 4 bases at J; junction bases unmatched: 3. The CDR3, as DNA: TGTGCCAGCAGTTTAGAGCTAGCGGGGTACAATGAGCAGTTCTTC. The encoded protein is CASSLELAGYNEQFF.

J is TRBJ1-2 and V is TRBV7-9, with D possibly TRBD1 on 6 matching bases. Germline V CDR1 and CDR2: SEHNR, FQNEAQ (reference sequence). The germline V and J ends were trimmed by 6 bases and 2 bases, with 10 bases remaining between them. This CDR3 spans 13 amino acids. The CDR3 loop reads CASSLQGNYGYTF. Written as DNA, the CDR3 is TGTGCCAGCAGTCTACAGGGAAACTATGGCTACACCTTC.

This sequence joins TRBV2 and TRBJ2-5; 10 bases are a match to TRBD1. CDR3 length: 13 residues. The germline gives CDR1 SNHLY, CDR2 FYNNEI. V was pared by 6 bases and J by 4 bases, with 2 bases of the junction left unmatched. CDR3 in amino acids: CASRRDRGETQYF. The CDR3 DNA sequence: TGTGCCAGCAGAAGGGACAGGGGAGAGACCCAGTACTTC.

This clone has a single count. The rearrangement joins TRBV5-5 to TRBJ2-5, with TRBD2 matching 13 bases. Germline V gives CDR1 SGHKS, CDR2 YYEKEE (reference sequence). The length of the CDR3 is 20 residues. V dropped 0 bases and J dropped 0; count of bases not matched to a gene: 11. The CDR3 DNA sequence: TGTGCCAGCAGCTTGGCCGGATGGACTAGCGGGAGAGGGGACCAAGAGACCCAGTACTTC. Its translation is CASSLAGWTSGRGDQETQYF.

This clone appeared once. V gene TRBV19 combines with J gene TRBJ2-3; 7 positions match TRBD2. Germline CDR1 LNHDA, CDR2 SQIVND (reference sequence). The CDR3 is made up of 13 amino acids. V lost 8 bases and J lost 5; bases outside the gene matches: 7. The CDR3 loop reads CASSPGGLDTQYF. CDR3 DNA sequence: TGTGCCAGTTCCCCGGGAGGACTAGATACGCAGTATTTT.

The V gene is TRBV18, the J gene TRBJ2-2; a possible D gene is TRBD2 (5 bases). This CDR3 contains 16 residues. The germline CDR1 and CDR2 sequences are KGHSH and LQKENI. Trimming took 5 bases from V and 5 from J, leaving 18 bases between them. DNA for the CDR3: TGTGCCAGCTCATCGGAGGTTCTCGGGCTTACCGGGGAGCTGTTTTTT. Its protein product is CASSSEVLGLTGELFF. The whole variable domain, filled in from reference TRBV18 and TRBJ2-2, reads NAGVMQNPRHLVRRRGQEARLRCSPMKGHSHVYWYRQLPEEGLKFMVYLQKENIIDESGMPKERFSAEFPKEGPSILRIQQVVRGDSAAYFCASSSEVLGLTGELFFGEGSRLTVL.

This clone came up a few times. V gene TRBV25-1 combines with J gene TRBJ2-7; D is undetermined. CDR1 and CDR2 (germline): MGHDK, SYGVNS. This CDR3 has 13 amino acids. Trimming cost V 8 bases and J 1 base, with 12 bases left between them. The DNA for the CDR3 is TGTGCCAGCGAGCTATCCGCTTCCTACGAGCAGTACTTC. Translation gives CASELSASYEQYF.

This clone was observed a single time. The chain links TRBV27 to TRBJ2-7; D is tentatively TRBD1 or TRBD2 (5 bases each). V was shortened by 5 bases and J by 4 bases, with 18 bases between the two germline ends. The germline CDR1 and CDR2 sequences are MNHEY and SMNVEV (reference sequence). This CDR3 comprises 15 residues. DNA of the CDR3: TGTGCCAGCAGTACATATCCGGGACCAAAATACGAGCAGTACTTC. Residues: CASSTYPGPKYEQYF.

The rearrangement uses TRBV11-2 and TRBJ2-5, with TRBD2 as a possible D gene (5 bases). This CDR3 has 14 residues. Trimming took 1 base from V and 5 from J, leaving 11 bases between them. Germline assignment: CDR1 SGHAT and CDR2 FQNNGV. The DNA of the CDR3 is TGTGCCAGCAGCTTAGCTCGGCGGGCTGAGACCCAGTACTTC. It yields the protein CASSLARRAETQYF.

The V gene is TRBV11-3, the J gene TRBJ2-1; 8 nucleotides align to TRBD2. Germline CDR1 and CDR2: SGHNT and YENEEA. With 2 bases clipped from V and 7 bases from J, the junction kept 7 bases outside the gene matches. The CDR3 is made up of 15 amino acids. The CDR3 loop reads CASSLQRGYVNEQFF. CDR3 nucleotides: TGTGCCAGCAGCTTACAGCGGGGGTACGTGAATGAGCAGTTCTTC.

The rearrangement joins TRBV2 to TRBJ2-5; D ambiguous. Trimming left V 6 bases short and J 4 bases short, with 9 bases between. In germline, CDR1 is SNHLY, CDR2 FYNNEI. The CDR3 has 12 amino acids. CDR3 region: CASSLRSETQYF. The CDR3 DNA follows: TGTGCCAGCAGCCTACGGTCAGAGACCCAGTACTTC.

The rearrangement joins TRBV19 to TRBJ2-5; D remains ambiguous. The CDR3 has 13 residues. Germline loops: CDR1 LNHDA, CDR2 SQIVND (reference sequence). Trimming took 1 base from V and 2 from J, leaving 5 bases between them. The CDR3 bases are TGTGCCAGTAGTATAGTACGGCAAGAGACCCAGTACTTC. It translates to CASSIVRQETQYF.

This sequence joins TRBV25-1 and TRBJ1-1, with TRBD1 as a possible D gene (5 bases). The CDR3 contains 15 residues. Germline CDR1 is MGHDK and CDR2 is SYGVNS. The V end lost 4 bases, the J end lost 7 bases, and 19 bases lay between the germline ends. CDR3 residues: CASSGLHQGTSEAFF. CDR3 DNA: TGTGCCAGCAGTGGCCTTCACCAGGGAACTAGTGAAGCTTTCTTT.

There are many counts of this clone. This chain links TRBV5-1 with TRBJ1-1, with TRBD1 matching 7 bases. The ends lost 3 bases at V and 0 bases at J; junction bases unmatched: 8. The CDR3 is 16 amino acids. Germline V gene sequence: CDR1 SGHRS, CDR2 YFSETQ. The CDR3 region has the DNA TGCGCCAGCAGCTCCCGGGACAGTAGGATGAACACTGAAGCTTTCTTT. Its protein product is CASSSRDSRMNTEAFF.